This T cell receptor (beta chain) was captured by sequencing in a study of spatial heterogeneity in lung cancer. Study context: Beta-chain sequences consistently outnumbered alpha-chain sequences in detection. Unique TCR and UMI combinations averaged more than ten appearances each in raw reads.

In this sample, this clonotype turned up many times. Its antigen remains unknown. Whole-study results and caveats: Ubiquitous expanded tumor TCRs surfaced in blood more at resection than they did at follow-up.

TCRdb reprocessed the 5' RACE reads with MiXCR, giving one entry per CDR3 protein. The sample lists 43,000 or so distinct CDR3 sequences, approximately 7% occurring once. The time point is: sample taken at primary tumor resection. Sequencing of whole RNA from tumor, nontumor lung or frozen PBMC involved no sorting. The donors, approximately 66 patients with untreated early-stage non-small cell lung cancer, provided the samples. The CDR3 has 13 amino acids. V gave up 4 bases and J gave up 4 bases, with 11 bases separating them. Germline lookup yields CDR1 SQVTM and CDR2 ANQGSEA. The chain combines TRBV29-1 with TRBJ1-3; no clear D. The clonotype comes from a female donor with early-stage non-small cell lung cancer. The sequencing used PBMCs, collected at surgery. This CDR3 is CSVGWGSGNTIYF. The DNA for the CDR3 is TGCAGCGTTGGATGGGGTTCGGGAAACACCATATATTTT. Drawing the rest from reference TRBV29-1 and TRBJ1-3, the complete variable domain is SAVISQKPSRDICQRGTSLTIQCQVDSQVTMMFWYRQQPGQSLTLIATANQGSEATYESGFVIDKFPISRPNLTFSTLTVSNMSPEDSSIYLCSVGWGSGNTIYFGEGSWLTVV.